This TCR beta chain was captured in a study of regulatory T cells in long-lasting Graves disease. Per the germline V gene, CDR1 is SGHNT and CDR2 is YENEEA. This CDR3 is 15 amino acids long. About this clonotype: Its specificity is unknown. An end of the junction does not agree with germline; a read error may underlie this.

This sample's time point: newly diagnosed GD, antithyroid drugs for less than 3 months. PBMC-derived RNA was used for the TCR library. Construction of the TCR beta libraries employed iRepertoire HTBI primers in conjunction with Arm-PCR of CDR3 regions. TCRdb passed the multiplex PCR reads through MiXCR, listing each CDR3 protein once. The repertoire holds about 620,000 distinct CDR3 sequences, with approximately 15% as singletons. Study-wide results and caveats: With persistent disease, TRBV28, TRBJ1-2 and TRBJ2-5 were the favored segments.

The sample also formed part of further work on T cells in Graves' hyperthyroidism and ophthalmopathy. That source adds: Ophthalmopathy was predicted by the model a median of about six months ahead of onset.

Specimen: peripheral blood mononuclear cells (PBMCs), collected at new diagnosis, from a patient treated with antithyroid drugs. The gene calls are TRBV11-3 and TRBJ1-6; D uncertain. The sequence came from a young woman with Graves disease. DNA for the CDR3: TGTGCCAGCAGCCCCCGGGAACGAGTAGGATCACCCCCCCACTTT. Its protein product is CASSPRERVGSPPHF.